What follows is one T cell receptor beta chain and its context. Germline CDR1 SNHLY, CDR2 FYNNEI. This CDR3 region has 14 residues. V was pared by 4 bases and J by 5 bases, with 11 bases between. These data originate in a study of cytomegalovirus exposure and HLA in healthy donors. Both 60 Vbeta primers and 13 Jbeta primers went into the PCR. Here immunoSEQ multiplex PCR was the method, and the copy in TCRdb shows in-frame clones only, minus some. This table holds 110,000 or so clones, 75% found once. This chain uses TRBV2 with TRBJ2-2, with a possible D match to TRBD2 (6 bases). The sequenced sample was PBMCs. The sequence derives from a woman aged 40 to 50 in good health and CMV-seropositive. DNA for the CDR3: TGTGCCAGCAGTGCGCTAGCGAGGACCGGGGAGCTGTTTTTT. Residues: CASSALARTGELFF. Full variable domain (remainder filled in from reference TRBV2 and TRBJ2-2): EPEVTQTPSHQVTQMGQEVILRCVPISNHLYFYWYRQILGQKVEFLVSFYNNEISEKSEIFDDQFSVERPDGSNFTLKIRSTKLEDSAMYFCASSALARTGELFFGEGSRLTVL.